The source of this T cell receptor beta chain is a study of blood T cell repertoires in COVID-19. Seattle's enrolled individuals joined amid active infection and were then monitored longitudinally. Trimming cost V 4 bases and J 3 bases; bases outside gene matches: 3. The CDR3 spans 14 residues. Germline values: CDR1 LNHDA, CDR2 SQIVND (reference sequence). Clones were sequenced by immunoSEQ multiplex PCR, and TCRdb holds only the in-frame ones, with some missing. Here the sample spans about 260,000 clones, 91% being singletons. The sequence was obtained from a young adult with COVID-19, enrolled during active disease. The rearrangement joins TRBV19 to TRBJ1-5, with 7 positions matching TRBD1. The material sequenced was peripheral blood. The CDR3 is CASSTTGINQPQHF. Here the CDR3 DNA reads TGTGCCAGTAGTACGACAGGGATCAATCAGCCCCAGCATTTT.